This T cell receptor beta chain was sequenced during a study of brain T cells in children with intractable seizures. Regarding the study as a whole: Only CDR3 sequence similarity suggested viral specificity, without known HCMV serostatus.

The time point was: blood from clinic visit 5 months post-surgery; TSC patient then seizure free. At least one anti-epileptic drug was given before surgery. About this clone itself: Antigen specificity is unknown.

The method was immunoSEQ multiplex PCR; TCRdb's version includes in-frame clones alone and lacks a portion of them. The sample has about 340,000 clones; 85% to 95% are singletons. Germline V gene data show CDR1 as SGDLS and CDR2 as YYNGEE. The CDR3 runs to 13 residues. Germline trimming cut 3 bases from V and 6 bases from J; bases unmatched to any gene: 5. This chain connects TRBV9 to TRBJ2-7, with TRBD1 matching 8 bases. The starting material was peripheral blood, obtained approximately 5 months after surgery. This receptor was identified in a boy younger than two with tuberous sclerosis and intractable seizures. The CDR3 DNA sequence: TGTGCCAGCAGCGCCGGACAGGGCAGCGAGCAGTACTTC. Amino acid sequence: CASSAGQGSEQYF.